The rows below give T cell receptor beta chains drawn from one sample of a study of T cells after yellow fever vaccination. TCRdb redid the calling of the 5' RACE reads with MiXCR, one entry per CDR3 protein. The top ten hold 14% to 15% of the sample, which has 600,000 to 750,000 distinct CDR3 sequences, about 12% seen once. The sequenced sample was PBMCs, obtained on the day of the yellow fever booster vaccination. Receptors were obtained from a man aged 25-45 years who received the YFV17D yellow fever vaccine. CDR3s include the opening cysteine and the closing phenylalanine or tryptophan. The order of the fields is clone size, V gene, D gene, J gene, CDR3 protein, CDR3 DNA. A D gene is named only where the DNA matches it firmly. Size is omitted from some rows. Given values are once, few, many or a class for expanded clones.

abundance: few
v_gene: TRBV12-3/TRBV12-4
d_gene: TRBD2
j_gene: TRBJ2-7
CDR3aa: CASSLGGSLAEQYF
CDR3nt: TGTGCCAGCAGCCTGGGGGGGAGTCTCGCCGAGCAGTACTTC

abundance: .
v_gene: TRBV20-1
d_gene: .
j_gene: TRBJ1-4
CDR3aa: CSVAGGNEKLFF
CDR3nt: TGCAGTGTGGCGGGGGGGAATGAAAAACTGTTTTTT

abundance: few
v_gene: TRBV5-1
d_gene: TRBD2
j_gene: TRBJ2-7
CDR3aa: CASSPTRGGQYF
CDR3nt: TGCGCCAGCAGCCCCACACGCGGGGGGCAGTACTTC

abundance: .
v_gene: TRBV12-3/TRBV12-4
d_gene: .
j_gene: TRBJ1-5
CDR3aa: CASMVSDVGPQHF
CDR3nt: TGTGCCAGCATGGTCTCGGACGTTGGGCCCCAGCATTTT

abundance: few
v_gene: TRBV5-4
d_gene: .
j_gene: TRBJ1-2
CDR3aa: CASGGILDGYTF
CDR3nt: TGTGCCAGCGGGGGGATCCTCGATGGCTACACCTTC

abundance: .
v_gene: TRBV4-3
d_gene: .
j_gene: TRBJ2-4
CDR3aa: CASSQLLRYENIQYF
CDR3nt: TGCGCCAGCAGCCAGCTGCTTCGGTACGAAAACATTCAGTACTTC

abundance: few
v_gene: TRBV20-1
d_gene: TRBD1
j_gene: TRBJ2-1
CDR3aa: CSARGLDRGRGNEQFF
CDR3nt: TGCAGTGCTAGGGGCCTGGACAGGGGGCGCGGAAATGAGCAGTTCTTC

abundance: .
v_gene: TRBV15
d_gene: TRBD1
j_gene: TRBJ1-4
CDR3aa: CATSPDREVEKLFF
CDR3nt: TGTGCCACCAGCCCGGACAGGGAAGTCGAAAAACTGTTTTTT

abundance: .
v_gene: TRBV28
d_gene: TRBD2
j_gene: TRBJ2-5
CDR3aa: CASSPTGAGVQETQYF
CDR3nt: TGTGCCAGCAGCCCGACCGGAGCGGGAGTCCAAGAGACCCAGTACTTC

abundance: many
v_gene: TRBV5-1
d_gene: TRBD1
j_gene: TRBJ1-5
CDR3aa: CASSPDGQGNQPQHF
CDR3nt: TGCGCCAGCAGCCCGGACGGACAGGGCAATCAGCCCCAGCATTTT

abundance: few
v_gene: TRBV12-3/TRBV12-4
d_gene: .
j_gene: TRBJ1-6
CDR3aa: CASSFGGQSPLHF
CDR3nt: TGTGCCAGCAGTTTCGGGGGGCAATCACCCCTCCACTTT

abundance: few
v_gene: TRBV4-2
d_gene: TRBD2
j_gene: TRBJ2-1
CDR3aa: CASSQEAGGTNEQFF
CDR3nt: TGTGCCAGCAGCCAAGAAGCGGGAGGTACCAATGAGCAGTTCTTC

abundance: many
v_gene: TRBV7-9
d_gene: TRBD1
j_gene: TRBJ2-1
CDR3aa: CASRPGQNYNEQFF
CDR3nt: TGTGCCAGCAGACCGGGACAGAACTACAATGAGCAGTTCTTC

abundance: few
v_gene: TRBV7-3
d_gene: TRBD2
j_gene: TRBJ2-2
CDR3aa: CASSLTEISGITGELFF
CDR3nt: TGTGCCAGCAGCTTAACGGAAATTAGCGGGATTACCGGGGAGCTGTTTTTT

abundance: .
v_gene: TRBV20-1
d_gene: .
j_gene: TRBJ2-3
CDR3aa: CSAKDGTYTDTQYF
CDR3nt: TGCAGTGCTAAGGACGGGACTTACACAGATACGCAGTATTTT

abundance: .
v_gene: TRBV27
d_gene: TRBD1
j_gene: TRBJ2-2
CDR3aa: CASRPSRTGLNTGELFF
CDR3nt: TGTGCCAGCAGACCATCCCGGACAGGGCTCAACACCGGGGAGCTGTTTTTT

abundance: .
v_gene: TRBV12-3/TRBV12-4
d_gene: TRBD2
j_gene: TRBJ2-3
CDR3aa: CASSRTSGYADTQYF
CDR3nt: TGTGCCAGCAGTCGCACTAGCGGTTATGCAGATACGCAGTATTTT

abundance: few
v_gene: TRBV9
d_gene: TRBD2
j_gene: TRBJ2-7
CDR3aa: CASSPFPGGSYEQYF
CDR3nt: TGTGCCAGCAGCCCATTTCCGGGAGGAAGCTACGAGCAGTACTTC

abundance: .
v_gene: TRBV7-3
d_gene: .
j_gene: TRBJ2-3
CDR3aa: CASSFSLTDTQYF
CDR3nt: TGTGCCAGCAGCTTCTCCCTCACAGATACGCAGTATTTT

abundance: few
v_gene: TRBV29-1
d_gene: TRBD2
j_gene: TRBJ2-3
CDR3aa: CSVYGLAGEDTQYF
CDR3nt: TGCAGCGTTTATGGACTAGCGGGAGAAGATACGCAGTATTTT

abundance: .
v_gene: TRBV6-1
d_gene: .
j_gene: TRBJ1-4
CDR3aa: CASSRTDVLREKLFF
CDR3nt: TGTGCCAGCAGTCGGACGGATGTGCTTCGGGAAAAACTGTTTTTT

abundance: .
v_gene: TRBV7-2
d_gene: TRBD2
j_gene: TRBJ2-3
CDR3aa: CASSLVGLALFTDTQYF
CDR3nt: TGTGCCAGCAGCTTAGTCGGACTAGCGCTATTCACAGATACGCAGTATTTT

abundance: .
v_gene: TRBV10-3
d_gene: TRBD1
j_gene: TRBJ2-3
CDR3aa: CAISSDRESTDTQYF
CDR3nt: TGTGCCATCAGCTCGGACAGGGAAAGCACAGATACGCAGTATTTT

abundance: .
v_gene: TRBV5-4
d_gene: TRBD1
j_gene: TRBJ2-7
CDR3aa: CASSLKGGKVYEQYF
CDR3nt: TGTGCCAGCAGCTTGAAAGGGGGCAAGGTCTACGAGCAGTACTTC

abundance: few
v_gene: TRBV5-1
d_gene: TRBD1
j_gene: TRBJ1-4
CDR3aa: CASSLASGQYNEKLFF
CDR3nt: TGCGCCAGCAGCTTGGCCTCGGGACAGTATAATGAAAAACTGTTTTTT

abundance: .
v_gene: TRBV5-1
d_gene: .
j_gene: TRBJ2-3
CDR3aa: CASSLGRGRRGNDRGGAFDTQYF
CDR3nt: TGCGCCAGCAGCTTGGGCAGGGGCCGACGGGGGAATGACCGCGGGGGCGCTTTTGATACGCAGTATTTT

abundance: few
v_gene: TRBV7-3
d_gene: .
j_gene: TRBJ2-5
CDR3aa: CASSSGSRGTQYF
CDR3nt: TGTGCCAGCAGCTCCGGGTCTCGAGGGACCCAGTACTTC

abundance: .
v_gene: TRBV29-1
d_gene: .
j_gene: TRBJ1-1
CDR3aa: CSVESPGLTILGAFF
CDR3nt: TGCAGCGTTGAATCGCCGGGCCTTACTATCTTGGGGGCTTTCTTT

abundance: .
v_gene: TRBV14
d_gene: .
j_gene: TRBJ1-5
CDR3aa: CASSDRNSNQPQHF
CDR3nt: TGTGCCAGCAGCGACAGGAATAGCAATCAGCCCCAGCATTTT

abundance: few
v_gene: TRBV12-3/TRBV12-4
d_gene: .
j_gene: TRBJ1-1
CDR3aa: CASSYHTEAFF
CDR3nt: TGTGCCAGCAGTTATCACACTGAAGCTTTCTTT

abundance: few
v_gene: TRBV3-1
d_gene: .
j_gene: TRBJ1-5
CDR3aa: CASSQDTGTPQHF
CDR3nt: TGTGCCAGCAGCCAAGATACCGGCACGCCCCAGCATTTT

abundance: few
v_gene: TRBV6-1
d_gene: .
j_gene: TRBJ1-6
CDR3aa: CASWTRGSYNSPLHF
CDR3nt: TGTGCCAGCTGGACCAGAGGATCCTATAATTCACCCCTCCACTTT

abundance: .
v_gene: TRBV18
d_gene: .
j_gene: TRBJ1-2
CDR3aa: CASSPDRSGYTF
CDR3nt: TGTGCCAGCTCACCAGACAGGTCTGGCTACACCTTC

abundance: few
v_gene: TRBV6-5
d_gene: .
j_gene: TRBJ2-5
CDR3aa: CASSSHRTQYF
CDR3nt: TGTGCCAGCAGTTCCCACAGGACCCAGTACTTC

abundance: .
v_gene: TRBV29-1
d_gene: TRBD2
j_gene: TRBJ2-7
CDR3aa: CSVLLMGSSGSYEQYF
CDR3nt: TGCAGCGTTCTTCTAATGGGGTCTAGCGGGAGCTACGAGCAGTACTTC

abundance: many
v_gene: TRBV2
d_gene: TRBD2
j_gene: TRBJ2-5
CDR3aa: CASTLASGGETQYF
CDR3nt: TGTGCCAGCACCCTCGCTAGCGGAGGCGAGACCCAGTACTTC

abundance: few
v_gene: TRBV6-5
d_gene: .
j_gene: TRBJ2-2
CDR3aa: CASSWGSGAGELFF
CDR3nt: TGTGCCAGCAGTTGGGGGAGTGGGGCCGGGGAGCTGTTTTTT

abundance: .
v_gene: TRBV11-3
d_gene: .
j_gene: TRBJ2-1
CDR3aa: CASSLEAGRNEQFF
CDR3nt: TGTGCCAGCAGCTTAGAGGCGGGGCGCAATGAGCAGTTCTTC

abundance: few
v_gene: TRBV30
d_gene: .
j_gene: TRBJ2-2
CDR3aa: CAWSGRIAFGGELFF
CDR3nt: TGTGCCTGGAGCGGACGGATCGCGTTCGGCGGGGAGCTGTTTTTT

abundance: few
v_gene: TRBV4-2
d_gene: .
j_gene: TRBJ2-7
CDR3aa: CASSQDSRAYEQYF
CDR3nt: TGTGCCAGCAGCCAAGATTCCAGGGCCTACGAGCAGTACTTC

abundance: few
v_gene: TRBV6-2/TRBV6-3
d_gene: TRBD2
j_gene: TRBJ2-5
CDR3aa: CASSSHRLAGGETQYF
CDR3nt: TGTGCCAGCAGTTCCCACAGACTAGCGGGAGGGGAGACCCAGTACTTC

abundance: .
v_gene: TRBV5-5
d_gene: .
j_gene: TRBJ2-5
CDR3aa: CASSSRAGVEETQYF
CDR3nt: TGTGCCAGCAGCAGTAGGGCAGGGGTAGAGGAGACCCAGTACTTC

abundance: many
v_gene: TRBV29-1
d_gene: .
j_gene: TRBJ2-3
CDR3aa: CSVEEGSTDTQYF
CDR3nt: TGCAGCGTTGAGGAGGGGAGCACAGATACGCAGTATTTT

abundance: .
v_gene: TRBV9
d_gene: TRBD1
j_gene: TRBJ2-7
CDR3aa: CASSAGDRASYEQYF
CDR3nt: TGTGCCAGCAGCGCGGGGGACAGGGCCTCCTACGAGCAGTACTTC

abundance: .
v_gene: TRBV11-1
d_gene: TRBD1
j_gene: TRBJ1-1
CDR3aa: CASSATRGQGNTEAFF
CDR3nt: TGTGCCAGCAGCGCAACACGGGGACAGGGGAACACTGAAGCTTTCTTT

abundance: .
v_gene: TRBV7-2
d_gene: TRBD1
j_gene: TRBJ2-7
CDR3aa: CASRPDRGVVYEQYF
CDR3nt: TGTGCCAGCAGACCCGACAGGGGAGTTGTCTACGAGCAGTACTTC

abundance: few
v_gene: TRBV30
d_gene: TRBD2
j_gene: TRBJ2-5
CDR3aa: CACGDGTSAKETQYF
CDR3nt: TGTGCCTGCGGTGACGGGACTAGCGCTAAAGAGACCCAGTACTTC

abundance: few
v_gene: TRBV5-1
d_gene: .
j_gene: TRBJ2-7
CDR3aa: CASSPEFVTYEQYF
CDR3nt: TGCGCCAGCAGCCCGGAATTCGTAACCTACGAGCAGTACTTC

abundance: .
v_gene: TRBV7-9
d_gene: .
j_gene: TRBJ2-2
CDR3aa: CASSLVDRNTGELFF
CDR3nt: TGTGCCAGCAGCTTAGTGGACAGAAACACCGGGGAGCTGTTTTTT

abundance: few
v_gene: TRBV5-5
d_gene: TRBD2
j_gene: TRBJ2-1
CDR3aa: CASSFTGTSGSGAEQFF
CDR3nt: TGTGCCAGCAGCTTCACCGGGACTAGCGGGAGCGGAGCTGAGCAGTTCTTC

abundance: .
v_gene: TRBV7-8
d_gene: .
j_gene: TRBJ1-6
CDR3aa: CASTSHAGGGQVNSPLHF
CDR3nt: TGTGCCAGCACCTCTCACGCGGGTGGGGGGCAGGTTAATTCACCCCTCCACTTT

abundance: few
v_gene: TRBV27
d_gene: .
j_gene: TRBJ2-5
CDR3aa: CASSSRERGTQYF
CDR3nt: TGTGCCAGCAGTTCCAGGGAACGGGGGACCCAGTACTTC

abundance: .
v_gene: TRBV29-1
d_gene: TRBD2
j_gene: TRBJ2-1
CDR3aa: CSVGPAGVNEQFF
CDR3nt: TGCAGCGTTGGGCCGGCGGGAGTGAATGAGCAGTTCTTC

abundance: .
v_gene: TRBV29-1
d_gene: .
j_gene: TRBJ2-2
CDR3aa: CSVEAQSGELFF
CDR3nt: TGCAGCGTTGAAGCGCAGTCCGGGGAGCTGTTTTTT

abundance: .
v_gene: TRBV5-1
d_gene: .
j_gene: TRBJ2-5
CDR3aa: CASRATWEETQYF
CDR3nt: TGCGCCAGCAGGGCGACCTGGGAAGAGACCCAGTACTTC